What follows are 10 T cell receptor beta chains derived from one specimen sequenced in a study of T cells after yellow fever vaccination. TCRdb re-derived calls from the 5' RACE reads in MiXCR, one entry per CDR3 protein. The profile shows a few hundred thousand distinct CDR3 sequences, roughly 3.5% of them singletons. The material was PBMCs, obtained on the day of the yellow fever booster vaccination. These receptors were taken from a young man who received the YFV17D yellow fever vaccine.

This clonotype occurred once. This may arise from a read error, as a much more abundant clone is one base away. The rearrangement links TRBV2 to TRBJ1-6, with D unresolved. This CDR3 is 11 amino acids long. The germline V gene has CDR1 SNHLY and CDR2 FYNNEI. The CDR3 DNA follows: TGTGCCAGCAGTGGCAATTCACCCGTCCACTTT. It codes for CASSGNSPVHF.

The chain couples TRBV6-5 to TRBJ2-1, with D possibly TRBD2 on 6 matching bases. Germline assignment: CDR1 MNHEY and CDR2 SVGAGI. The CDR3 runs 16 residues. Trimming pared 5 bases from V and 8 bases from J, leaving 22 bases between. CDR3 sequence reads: CASSSSGLTPRDEQFF. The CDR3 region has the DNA TGTGCCAGCAGTAGCTCGGGACTCACCCCCCGCGATGAGCAGTTCTTC.

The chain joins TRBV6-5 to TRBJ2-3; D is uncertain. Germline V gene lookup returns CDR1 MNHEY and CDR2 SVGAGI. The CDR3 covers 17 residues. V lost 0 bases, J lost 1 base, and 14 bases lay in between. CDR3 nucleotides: TGTGCCAGCAGTTACTCTACTATCCAGCTAGGCACAGATACGCAGTATTTT. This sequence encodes CASSYSTIQLGTDTQYF.

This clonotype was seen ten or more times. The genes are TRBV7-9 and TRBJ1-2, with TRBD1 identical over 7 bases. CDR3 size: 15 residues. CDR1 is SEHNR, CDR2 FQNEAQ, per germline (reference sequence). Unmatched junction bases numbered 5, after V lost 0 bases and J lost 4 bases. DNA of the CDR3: TGTGCCAGCAGCTTAGCCCAGGACAGGTCCTATGGCTACACCTTC. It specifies CASSLAQDRSYGYTF. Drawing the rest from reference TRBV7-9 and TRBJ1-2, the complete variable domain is DTGVSQNPRHKITKRGQNVTFRCDPISEHNRLYWYRQTLGQGPEFLTYFQNEAQLEKSRLLSDRFSAERPKGSFSTLEIQRTEQGDSAMYLCASSLAQDRSYGYTFGSGTRLTVV.

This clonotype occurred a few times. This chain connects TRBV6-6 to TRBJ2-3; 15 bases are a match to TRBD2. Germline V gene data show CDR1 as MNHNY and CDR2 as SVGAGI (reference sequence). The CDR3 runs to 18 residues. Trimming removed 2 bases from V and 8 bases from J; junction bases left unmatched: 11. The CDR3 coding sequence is TGTGCCAGCAGTTACACCGTTAGGACTAGCGGGGGGGCCGGTACGCAGTATTTT. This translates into CASSYTVRTSGGAGTQYF.

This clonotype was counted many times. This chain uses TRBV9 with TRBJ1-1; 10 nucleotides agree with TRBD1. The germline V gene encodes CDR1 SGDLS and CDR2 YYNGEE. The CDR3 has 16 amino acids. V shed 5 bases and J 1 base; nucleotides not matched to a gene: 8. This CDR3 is CASRPGTGVGNTEAFF. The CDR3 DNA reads TGTGCCAGCAGGCCTGGGACAGGGGTTGGGAACACTGAAGCTTTCTTT.

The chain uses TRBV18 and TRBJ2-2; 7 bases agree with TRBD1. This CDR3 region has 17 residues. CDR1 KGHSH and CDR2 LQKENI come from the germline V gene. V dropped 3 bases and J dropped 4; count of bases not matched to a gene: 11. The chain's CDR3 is CASSPLPQGITTGELFF. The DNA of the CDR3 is TGTGCCAGCTCACCGCTGCCACAGGGGATTACCACCGGGGAGCTGTTTTTT.

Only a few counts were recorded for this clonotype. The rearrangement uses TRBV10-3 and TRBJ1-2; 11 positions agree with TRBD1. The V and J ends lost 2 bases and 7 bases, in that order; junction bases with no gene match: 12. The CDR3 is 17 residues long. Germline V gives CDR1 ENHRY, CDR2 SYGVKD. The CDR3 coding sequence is TGTGCCATCAGTGAGACCGGGACAGGGGGACTAACGGGTGGCTACACCTTC. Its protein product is CAISETGTGGLTGGYTF.

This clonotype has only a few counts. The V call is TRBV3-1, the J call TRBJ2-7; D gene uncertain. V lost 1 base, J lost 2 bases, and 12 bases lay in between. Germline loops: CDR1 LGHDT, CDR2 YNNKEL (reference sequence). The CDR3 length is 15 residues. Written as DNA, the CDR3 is TGTGCCAGCAGCCAAGGAGGTAACTTTCCCTACGAGCAGTACTTC. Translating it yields CASSQGGNFPYEQYF.

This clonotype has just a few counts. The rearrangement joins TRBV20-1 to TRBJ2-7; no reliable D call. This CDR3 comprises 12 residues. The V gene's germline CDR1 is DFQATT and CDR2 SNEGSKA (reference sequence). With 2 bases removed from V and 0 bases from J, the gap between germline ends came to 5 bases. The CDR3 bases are TGCAGTGCTAGAATCGGCTCCTACGAGCAGTACTTC. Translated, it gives CSARIGSYEQYF.